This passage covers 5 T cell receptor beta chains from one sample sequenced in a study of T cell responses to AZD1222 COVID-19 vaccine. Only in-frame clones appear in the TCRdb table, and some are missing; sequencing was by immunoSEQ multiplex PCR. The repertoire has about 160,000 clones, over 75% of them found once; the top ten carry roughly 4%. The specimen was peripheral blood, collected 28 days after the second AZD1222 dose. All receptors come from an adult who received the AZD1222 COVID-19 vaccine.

CDR3 region: CAWSFQLGEQFF. The CDR3 region has the DNA TGTGCCTGGAGTTTTCAACTTGGGGAGCAGTTCTTC. The V gene is TRBV30, the J gene TRBJ2-1; no clear D gene. Trimming left V 2 bases short and J 10 bases short, with 12 bases between. The CDR3 is 12 residues long. The germline V gene has CDR1 GTSNPN and CDR2 SVGIG (reference sequence).

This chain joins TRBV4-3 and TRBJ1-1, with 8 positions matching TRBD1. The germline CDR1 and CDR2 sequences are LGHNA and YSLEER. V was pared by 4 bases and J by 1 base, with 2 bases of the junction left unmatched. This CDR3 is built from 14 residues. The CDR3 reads CASSPGQGNTEAFF. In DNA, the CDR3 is TGCGCCAGCAGCCCCGGACAGGGGAACACTGAAGCTTTCTTT.

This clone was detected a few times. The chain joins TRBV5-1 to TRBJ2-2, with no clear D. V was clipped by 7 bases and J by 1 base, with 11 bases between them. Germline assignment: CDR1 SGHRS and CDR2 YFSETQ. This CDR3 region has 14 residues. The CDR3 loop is CASAWGKNTGELFF. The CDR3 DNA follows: TGCGCCAGCGCGTGGGGAAAGAACACCGGGGAGCTGTTTTTT.

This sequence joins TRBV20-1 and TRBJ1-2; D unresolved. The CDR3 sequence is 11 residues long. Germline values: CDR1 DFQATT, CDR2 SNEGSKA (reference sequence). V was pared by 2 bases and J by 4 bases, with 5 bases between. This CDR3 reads CSARQPYGYTF. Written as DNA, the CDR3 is TGCAGTGCTAGACAGCCCTATGGCTACACCTTC.

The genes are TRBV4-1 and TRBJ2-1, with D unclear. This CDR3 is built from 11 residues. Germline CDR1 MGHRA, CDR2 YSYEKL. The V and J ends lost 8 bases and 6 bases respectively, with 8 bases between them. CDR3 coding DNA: TGCGCCAGCGCTTGGGGCAATGAGCAGTTCTTC. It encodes CASAWGNEQFF.